These 32 T cell receptor beta chains were sequenced from one sample in a study of shared clonotypes between healthy human individuals. Measured with immunoSEQ multiplex PCR; TCRdb has only the in-frame clones, and not every one. This table has over 850,000 clones, approximately 80% appearing once. Sequencing was performed on memory CD4+ T cells from PBMCs. Subset specified: CD45RA-negative fraction. These receptors all stem from a man between 18 and 29 years old in good health. Some clones in this sample may be carry-over from other donors' samples.

The V gene is TRBV6-1, the J gene TRBJ2-4; TRBD2 is a possible D gene (6 bases). CDR1 is MNHNS and CDR2 is SASEGT in the germline V gene. There are 22 residues in the CDR3. V dropped 2 bases and J dropped 0 bases, with 29 bases sitting between them. Written as DNA, the CDR3 is TGTGCCAGCAGTGAAAGGAGGGGCCATCGGGCCGAACCCAAAATAGCCAAAAACATTCAGTACTTC. It codes for CASSERRGHRAEPKIAKNIQYF.

V and J are TRBV10-3 and TRBJ2-7; no reliable D call. The CDR3 extends over 13 amino acids. The germline CDR1 and CDR2 sequences are ENHRY and SYGVKD. V was cut by 3 bases and J by 4 bases, with 10 bases left in between. The CDR3 region is CAISENLGYEQYF. CDR3 bases: TGTGCCATCAGTGAAAATTTAGGGTACGAGCAGTACTTC.

The chain carries TRBV7-3 and TRBJ2-2; 7 nucleotides agree with TRBD2. Germline CDR1 reads SGHTA; CDR2 reads FQGTGA. CDR3 length equals 14 residues. V dropped 6 bases and J dropped 6; count of bases not matched to a gene: 7. In DNA, the CDR3 is TGTGCCAGCAGTGCGGGGGATATATCCGGGGAGCTGTTTTTT. It codes for CASSAGDISGELFF.

The V and J genes are TRBV2 and TRBJ1-3; D gene uncertain. The CDR3 is 14 residues long. The V and J ends lost 7 bases and 0 bases respectively, with 10 bases between them. Germline V gene lookup returns CDR1 SNHLY and CDR2 FYNNEI. In DNA form, the CDR3 reads TGTGCCAGCAAGCTTTCTAGCTCTGGAAACACCATATATTTT. It yields the protein CASKLSSSGNTIYF.

The chain recombines TRBV19 with TRBJ2-2; 7 nucleotides match TRBD2. This CDR3 comprises 15 residues. Looked up from germline, CDR1 is LNHDA and CDR2 is SQIVND (reference sequence). V lost 6 bases to trimming and J lost 4 bases; unmatched junction nucleotides: 8. The CDR3 is CASRGAGEATGELFF. The CDR3 DNA reads TGTGCCAGTAGAGGGGCGGGGGAAGCCACCGGGGAGCTGTTTTTT.

CDR3 amino acids: CASSSQGALAGANVLTF. The CDR3 coding sequence is TGTGCCAGCAGCTCGCAGGGGGCTCTTGCTGGGGCCAACGTCCTGACTTTC. The chain carries TRBV5-4 and TRBJ2-6, with 8 bases lining up with TRBD1. Germline CDR1 SGHNT, CDR2 YYREEE (reference sequence). V lost 3 bases and J lost 2; bases outside the gene matches: 7. CDR3 length: 17 residues.

The rearrangement uses TRBV7-3 and TRBJ2-1; the D is unclear. Looked up from germline, CDR1 is SGHTA and CDR2 is FQGTGA. The ends were cut back, 2 bases at V and 6 bases at J, with 14 bases in the middle. The CDR3 extends over 15 amino acids. In nucleotides, the CDR3 is TGTGCCAGCAGCTTAGGTTCGGTGTATGTCAATGAGCAGTTCTTC. Its protein is CASSLGSVYVNEQFF.

The chain couples TRBV25-1 to TRBJ2-5; D gene ambiguous. The J call could be wrong; TRBJ2-7 is a better fit for the DNA end. In germline, CDR1 is MGHDK, CDR2 SYGVNS. The CDR3 is 15 amino acids. This CDR3 reads CASRAGGADSYEQYF. CDR3 nucleotides: TGTGCCAGCAGGGCCGGTGGCGCCGACTCCTACGAGCAGTACTTC.

CDR3 in amino acids: CASSLDYTGELFF. CDR3 DNA: TGTGCCAGCAGCTTGGACTATACCGGGGAGCTGTTTTTT. The rearrangement links TRBV5-4 to TRBJ2-2, with D hard to call. CDR3 length: 13 amino acids. Germline CDR1 is SGHNT and CDR2 is YYREEE (reference sequence). The V end was cut by 0 bases, the J end by 5 bases, with 5 bases between.

The chain is built from TRBV7-6 and TRBJ1-3; D ambiguous. The CDR3 consists of 17 residues. Germline V gene lookup returns CDR1 SGHVS and CDR2 FNYEAQ. Trimming cost V 0 bases and J 3 bases, with 15 bases left between them. CDR3 residues: CASSLAGGSVFGNTIYF. In DNA form, the CDR3 reads TGTGCCAGCAGCTTAGCTGGAGGCAGCGTCTTTGGAAACACCATATATTTT.

This clone was observed at least ten times. CDR3 amino acids: CASSSSARSESEQYF. DNA for the CDR3: TGCGCCAGCAGCTCCTCAGCTCGGTCGGAAAGCGAGCAGTACTTC. The rearrangement links TRBV5-1 to TRBJ2-7; no firm D call. The CDR3 has 15 residues. The germline V and J ends were trimmed by 3 bases and 6 bases, with 19 bases remaining between them. Per germline, CDR1 SGHRS and CDR2 YFSETQ.

The rearrangement uses TRBV4-1 and TRBJ1-3, with a weak D call TRBD1 (6 bases). The V gene lost 2 bases and the J gene lost 0 bases, with 11 bases spanning the gap. CDR1 and CDR2 from the germline V gene are MGHRA and YSYEKL. The CDR3 is made up of 16 amino acids. The DNA for the CDR3 is TGCGCCAGCAGCCAACCCCAGGGGAACTCTGGAAACACCATATATTTT. The encoded protein is CASSQPQGNSGNTIYF.

As regards this clone: The sample holds other DNA sequences that translate to the same CDR3. V usage is TRBV5-1 and J usage is TRBJ2-5; D gene ambiguous. Germline-derived CDR1 and CDR2 are SGHRS and YFSETQ. The CDR3 is 13 amino acids. The germline V and J ends were trimmed by 2 bases and 3 bases, with 8 bases remaining between them. The CDR3 DNA is TGCGCCAGCAGCTTTCCGGGCGAAGAGACCCAGTACTTC. Protein sequence: CASSFPGEETQYF.

The chain carries TRBV27 and TRBJ2-1, with D hard to call. The germline CDR1 and CDR2 sequences are MNHEY and SMNVEV (reference sequence). The CDR3 has 15 amino acids. V was trimmed by 5 bases and J by 0 bases, leaving 11 bases between them. The DNA for the CDR3 is TGTGCCAGCAGTCCCGCACTTAGCTCCTACAATGAGCAGTTCTTC. This gives the protein CASSPALSSYNEQFF.

This clone appeared a few times. The V and J genes are TRBV7-3 and TRBJ2-3, with 7 nucleotides matching TRBD2. The CDR3 is 15 residues long. CDR1 is SGHTA, CDR2 FQGTGA, per germline. Trimming took 5 bases from V and 1 from J; bases not matched to a gene: 6. The CDR3 loop reads CASSPGTIRTDTQYF. The CDR3 DNA is TGTGCCAGCAGCCCCGGGACTATCCGCACAGATACGCAGTATTTT.

The chain is built from TRBV7-3 and TRBJ1-2, with 7 nucleotides matching TRBD1. The CDR3 consists of 14 residues. Germline CDR1 SGHTA, CDR2 FQGTGA. V was pared by 1 base and J by 6 bases, with 5 bases of the junction left unmatched. The CDR3 coding sequence is TGTGCCAGCAGCTTAAGAGGGGGCCTCGATGGCTACACCTTC. Translating it yields CASSLRGGLDGYTF.

V usage is TRBV5-1 and J usage is TRBJ2-7; D unresolved. V was cut by 4 bases and J by 0 bases, with 11 bases left in between. CDR1 and CDR2 (germline): SGHRS, YFSETQ. The CDR3 spans 14 residues. The CDR3 nucleotides are TGCGCCAGCAGCCCCGACTTGAGCTCCTACGAGCAGTACTTC. Its protein is CASSPDLSSYEQYF. Full variable domain (remainder filled in from reference TRBV5-1 and TRBJ2-7): KAGVTQTPRYLIKTRGQQVTLSCSPISGHRSVSWYQQTPGQGLQFLFEYFSETQRNKGNFPGRFSGRQFSNSRSEMNVSTLELGDSALYLCASSPDLSSYEQYFGPGTRLTVT.

The chain couples TRBV7-9 to TRBJ1-5, with D perhaps matching TRBD1 (5 bases). The CDR3 totals 14 residues. V was shortened by 6 bases and J by 2 bases, with 11 bases between the two germline ends. CDR1 is SEHNR, CDR2 FQNEAQ, per germline (reference sequence). The CDR3 DNA reads as TGTGCCAGCAGGATCGTGGGGGGCAATCAGCCCCAGCATTTT. As protein: CASRIVGGNQPQHF. The whole variable domain, filled in from reference TRBV7-9 and TRBJ1-5, reads DTGVSQNPRHKITKRGQNVTFRCDPISEHNRLYWYRQTLGQGPEFLTYFQNEAQLEKSRLLSDRFSAERPKGSFSTLEIQRTEQGDSAMYLCASRIVGGNQPQHFGDGTRLSIL.

This chain joins TRBV9 and TRBJ1-1; a possible D gene is TRBD1 (5 bases). The CDR3 is 14 residues long. Germline CDR1 is SGDLS and CDR2 is YYNGEE. V was pared by 5 bases and J by 2 bases, with 13 bases between. This CDR3 reads CASSTSGGNTEAFF. The DNA for the CDR3 is TGTGCCAGCAGTACTTCTGGGGGTAACACTGAAGCTTTCTTT.

This clone showed up just a few times. This chain connects TRBV7-3 to TRBJ2-7, with D perhaps matching TRBD1 (5 bases). Trimming cost V 5 bases and J 2 bases, with 19 bases left between them. The CDR3 length is 16 residues. CDR1 is SGHTA and CDR2 is FQGTGA in the germline V gene. CDR3 nucleotides: TGTGCCAGCAGCCCAATGGCACAGGTCAAGGCCTACGAGCAGTACTTC. Its protein is CASSPMAQVKAYEQYF.

This clone was counted between two and nine times. The chain links TRBV25-1 to TRBJ1-2; 7 nucleotides agree with TRBD1. V lost 8 bases to trimming and J lost 7 bases; unmatched junction nucleotides: 10. The CDR3 sequence is 13 residues long. Germline V gives CDR1 MGHDK, CDR2 SYGVNS. CDR3 protein: CASGLGQATGYTF. CDR3 bases: TGTGCCAGCGGCCTCGGACAGGCTACTGGCTACACCTTC.

This clone was seen a few times. The rearrangement uses TRBV28 and TRBJ2-7; D uncertain. The germline gives CDR1 MDHEN, CDR2 SYDVKM. CDR3 size: 14 residues. V gave up 3 bases and J gave up 1 base, with 10 bases separating them. The CDR3 DNA reads as TGTGCCAGCAGTTTCGCACAGATTTCCTACGAGCAGTACTTC. It yields the protein CASSFAQISYEQYF.

This clone was seen ten or more times. The rearrangement links TRBV5-5 to TRBJ2-4, with D perhaps TRBD2 (5 bases). CDR3 length equals 16 residues. With 1 base removed from V and 0 bases from J, the gap between germline ends came to 11 bases. Germline V gene sequence: CDR1 SGHKS, CDR2 YYEKEE (reference sequence). The CDR3 DNA follows: TGTGCCAGCAGCTTGCGGGGAGATGGAGCCAAAAACATTCAGTACTTC. Protein: CASSLRGDGAKNIQYF.

The gene calls are TRBV6-1 and TRBJ2-1; D is ambiguous. Germline CDR1 and CDR2: MNHNS and SASEGT. V shed 2 bases and J shed 7 bases, with 9 bases lying between them. This CDR3 comprises 13 residues. The CDR3 DNA is TGTGCCAGCAGTGAACGAAGCTATAATGAGCAGTTCTTC. Protein product: CASSERSYNEQFF.

The chain employs TRBV6-5 and TRBJ1-1; TRBD1 might be the D (5 bases). The germline V gene encodes CDR1 MNHEY and CDR2 SVGAGI. Trimming removed 4 bases at V and 3 bases at J, with 18 bases between. The CDR3 sequence is 16 residues long. The CDR3 region is CASSFTAGHWDTEAFF. The CDR3 nucleotides read TGTGCCAGCAGTTTCACAGCGGGGCATTGGGACACTGAAGCTTTCTTT.

The chain joins TRBV5-1 to TRBJ2-3; D perhaps matches TRBD2 (5 bases). The germline V gene encodes CDR1 SGHRS and CDR2 YFSETQ. The CDR3 runs 16 residues. Deletions cut 4 bases from V and 6 bases from J, with 21 bases between. The CDR3 here is CASSRSASSQRDTQYF. The CDR3 DNA follows: TGCGCCAGCAGCCGATCTGCTAGCAGCCAGAGGGATACGCAGTATTTT.

This chain connects TRBV19 to TRBJ2-5, with D hard to call. The V gene lost 5 bases and the J gene lost 4 bases, with 17 bases spanning the gap. The germline V gene encodes CDR1 LNHDA and CDR2 SQIVND (reference sequence). The CDR3 runs 15 residues. The CDR3 coding sequence is TGTGCCAGTAGTCCTTTCTGGGCGGTTCGAGAGACCCAGTACTTC. Its protein is CASSPFWAVRETQYF. Filled out from reference TRBV19 and TRBJ2-5, the complete variable domain reads DGGITQSPKYLFRKEGQNVTLSCEQNLNHDAMYWYRQDPGQGLRLIYYSQIVNDFQKGDIAEGYSVSREKKESFPLTVTSAQKNPTAFYLCASSPFWAVRETQYFGPGTRLLVL.

The chain is built from TRBV7-2 and TRBJ2-5, with 7 positions matching TRBD1. Germline V gene lookup returns CDR1 SGHTA and CDR2 FQGNSA. The CDR3 extends over 13 amino acids. The J segment lost 4 bases and the V segment lost 6 bases, leaving 5 bases of the junction unmatched. In DNA form, the CDR3 reads TGTGCCAGCAGGTTGACAGGGACAGAGACCCAGTACTTC. It is translated as CASRLTGTETQYF.

With regard to this clone: Sequence at one end of the junction differs from germline and may be a read error. The chain combines TRBV4-2 with TRBJ2-2; a weak D match, TRBD2 (5 bases). Germline V lookup: CDR1 LGHNA, CDR2 YNFKEQ. This CDR3 comprises 13 residues. CDR3 coding DNA: TGTGCCAGCAGCCCAGCAAGAACCGGGGAGCTGCTTTTT. Protein product: CASSPARTGELLF.

The chain links TRBV20-1 to TRBJ1-2; D gene ambiguous. This CDR3 spans 11 amino acids. The V and J ends lost 5 bases and 7 bases respectively, with 11 bases between them. CDR1 is DFQATT, CDR2 SNEGSKA, per germline (reference sequence). CDR3 in amino acids: CSARLLGGYTF. The CDR3 coding sequence is TGCAGTGCTCGTTTACTAGGTGGCTACACCTTC.

This clone was found a few times. The chain uses TRBV7-3 and TRBJ2-1; 9 bases are shared with TRBD2. CDR1 SGHTA and CDR2 FQGTGA come from the germline V gene. The J segment lost 6 bases and the V segment lost 1 base, leaving 4 bases of the junction unmatched. The CDR3 contains 15 residues. The CDR3 coding sequence is TGTGCCAGCAGCTTAAAGGGACTAGCATCCAATGAGCAGTTCTTC. The encoded protein is CASSLKGLASNEQFF.

This clone was recorded once. The DNA for the CDR3 is TGTGCCACCAGCAGAGATCAGGCGGACGGTAACAATGAGCAGTTCTTC. Its translation: CATSRDQADGNNEQFF. The V gene is TRBV15, the J gene TRBJ2-1; D ambiguous. The CDR3 covers 16 residues. Germline values: CDR1 LNHNV, CDR2 YYDKDF (reference sequence). Trimming removed 0 bases at V and 5 bases at J, with 14 bases between. The full variable domain, with the rest looked up from reference TRBV15 and TRBJ2-1, is DAMVIQNPRYQVTQFGKPVTLSCSQTLNHNVMYWYQQKSSQAPKLLFHYYDKDFNNEADTPDNFQSRRPNTSFCFLDIRSPGLGDTAMYLCATSRDQADGNNEQFFGPGTRLTVL.